Listed below are T cell receptor beta chains from one sample, sequenced in a study of shared clonotypes between healthy human individuals. Repertoires were generated with immunoSEQ multiplex PCR, while TCRdb's copy carries only in-frame clones and drops some. This table holds 550,000 to 700,000 clones, around 73% found once. Input material: memory CD4+ T cells sorted from blood. The receptors shown here come from a woman in her twenties or thirties in good health. Both conserved end residues are part of each CDR3. A D gene is named only where the DNA matches it firmly.

>TRBV18|TRBJ2-7|NA
CASSPDDYEQYF
>TRBV27|TRBJ2-6|NA
CASSSPGPSGANVLTF
>TRBV5-1|TRBJ2-1|TRBD2
CASSPSSGSYNEQFF
>TRBV7-8|TRBJ2-5|NA
CASSLLSAKETQYF
>TRBV7-9|TRBJ2-7|TRBD2
CASSPKPGLAGDEQYF
>TRBV6-1|TRBJ1-1|NA
CASSSQPNTEAFF
>TRBV19|TRBJ2-1|TRBD1
CASGPGTGPPNEQFF
>TRBV30|TRBJ2-5|NA
CAWSVGFPKETQYF
>TRBV2|TRBJ2-1|TRBD2
CASKTTSGSSYNEQFF
>TRBV9|TRBJ2-7|TRBD1
CASSADRDRGYEQYF
>TRBV5-6|TRBJ2-7|NA
CASSPTGTVSYEQYF
>TRBV11-2|TRBJ2-3|NA
CASSIRTDTQYF
>TRBV29-1|TRBJ2-7|TRBD1
CSVQGQGGSYEQYF
>TRBV2|NA|NA
CASSFAVSYEQYF
>TRBV7-9|TRBJ2-6|NA
CASSSDRTGANVLTF
>TRBV6-1|TRBJ2-2|NA
CASSVGTIPGELFF
>TRBV7-7|TRBJ2-5|NA
CASSLIGDAQTQYF
>TRBV19|TRBJ2-7|NA
CASSNAGTWGETYEQYF
>TRBV7-9|TRBJ2-2|TRBD1
CASNTGTGGSGELFF
>TRBV10-2|TRBJ1-4|NA
CASSEGSKREKLFF
>TRBV2|TRBJ1-5|NA
CASSPGTYNQPQHF
>TRBV29-1|TRBJ2-5|NA
CSVATRGPQETQYF
>TRBV28|TRBJ1-2|NA
CASSQGPNYGYTF
>TRBV28|TRBJ2-7|TRBD1
CASSFRTWTGKYEQYF
>TRBV28|TRBJ2-7|TRBD2
CASRATSGLPYEQYF